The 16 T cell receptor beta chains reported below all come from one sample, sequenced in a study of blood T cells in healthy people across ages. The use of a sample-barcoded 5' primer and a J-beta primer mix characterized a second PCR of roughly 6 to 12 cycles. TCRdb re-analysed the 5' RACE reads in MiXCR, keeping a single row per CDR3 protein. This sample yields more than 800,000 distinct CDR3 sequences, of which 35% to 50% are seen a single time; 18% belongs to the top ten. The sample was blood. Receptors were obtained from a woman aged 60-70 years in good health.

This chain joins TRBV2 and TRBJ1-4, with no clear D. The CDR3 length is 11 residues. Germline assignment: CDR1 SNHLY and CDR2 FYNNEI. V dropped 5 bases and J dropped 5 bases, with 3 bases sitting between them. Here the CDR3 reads CASSTNEKLFF. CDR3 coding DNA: TGTGCCAGCAGTACGAATGAAAAACTGTTTTTT.

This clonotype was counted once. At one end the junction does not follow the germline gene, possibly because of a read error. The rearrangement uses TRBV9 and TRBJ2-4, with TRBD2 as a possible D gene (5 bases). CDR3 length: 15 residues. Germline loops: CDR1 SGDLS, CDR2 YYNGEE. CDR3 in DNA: TGTGCCTGCAGCGCGGACGGGATGGGCAAAAACATTCAGTACTTC. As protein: CACSADGMGKNIQYF.

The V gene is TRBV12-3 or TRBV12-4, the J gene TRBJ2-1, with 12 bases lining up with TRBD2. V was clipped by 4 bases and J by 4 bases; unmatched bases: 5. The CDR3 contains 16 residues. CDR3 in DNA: TGTGCCAGCAGTTCATCGACTAGCGGGAGTTACAATGAGCAGTTCTTC. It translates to CASSSSTSGSYNEQFF.

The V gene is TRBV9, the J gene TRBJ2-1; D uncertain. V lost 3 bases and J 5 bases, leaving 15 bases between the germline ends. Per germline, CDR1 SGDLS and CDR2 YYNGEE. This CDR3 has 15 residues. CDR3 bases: TGTGCCAGCAGCGCAGGAGCACAGACGAACAATGAGCAGTTCTTC. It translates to CASSAGAQTNNEQFF.

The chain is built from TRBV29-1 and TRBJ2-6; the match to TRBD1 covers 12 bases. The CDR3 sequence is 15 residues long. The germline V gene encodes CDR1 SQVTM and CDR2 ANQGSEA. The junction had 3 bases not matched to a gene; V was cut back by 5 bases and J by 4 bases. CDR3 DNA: TGCAGCGTTTGGGACAGGGGGCGCGGGGCCAACGTCCTGACTTTC. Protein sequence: CSVWDRGRGANVLTF.

CDR3 nucleotides: TGTGCCAGCAGTTACGCCCGGGACAGGAACTACAATGAGCAGTACTTC. Protein sequence: CASSYARDRNYNEQYF. The rearrangement uses TRBV6-5 and TRBJ2-1; the match to TRBD1 covers 8 bases. The end of the DNA is better explained by TRBJ2-7, so the J call may be wrong. Germline V gene lookup returns CDR1 MNHEY and CDR2 SVGAGI. This CDR3 spans 16 amino acids.

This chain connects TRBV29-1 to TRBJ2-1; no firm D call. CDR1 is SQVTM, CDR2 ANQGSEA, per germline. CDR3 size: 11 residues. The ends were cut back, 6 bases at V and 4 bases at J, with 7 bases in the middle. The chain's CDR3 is CSVTDYNEQFF. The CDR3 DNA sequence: TGCAGCGTCACGGATTACAATGAGCAGTTCTTC.

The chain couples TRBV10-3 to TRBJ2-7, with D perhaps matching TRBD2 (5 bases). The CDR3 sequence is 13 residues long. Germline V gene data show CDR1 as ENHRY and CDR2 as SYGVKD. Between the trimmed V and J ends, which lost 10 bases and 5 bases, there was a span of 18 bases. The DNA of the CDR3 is TGTGCCACCCAAGGCGAGGGTGGCCACGAGCAGTACTTC. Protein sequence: CATQGEGGHEQYF.

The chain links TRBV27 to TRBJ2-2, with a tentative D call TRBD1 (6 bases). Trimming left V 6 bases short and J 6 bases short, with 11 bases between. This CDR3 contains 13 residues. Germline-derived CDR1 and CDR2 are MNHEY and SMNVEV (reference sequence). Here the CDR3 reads CASRYRVAGELFF. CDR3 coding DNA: TGTGCCAGCAGGTACAGGGTGGCCGGGGAGCTGTTTTTT.

CDR3 DNA sequence: TGTGCCACCAGTGGCGACGGGGTACGCACCGGGGAGCTGTTTTTT. Translated: CATSGDGVRTGELFF. The chain links TRBV24-1 to TRBJ2-2; tentative D call: TRBD2 (5 bases). The CDR3 runs 15 residues. Germline V gene data show CDR1 as KGHDR and CDR2 as SFDVKD. The V end was cut by 5 bases, the J end by 4 bases, with 13 bases between.

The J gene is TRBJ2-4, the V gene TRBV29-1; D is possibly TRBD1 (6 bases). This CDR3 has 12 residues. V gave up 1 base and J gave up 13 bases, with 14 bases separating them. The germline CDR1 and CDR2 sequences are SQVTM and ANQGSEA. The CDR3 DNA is TGCAGCGTTGAAGGGGACACCTACAAGCAGTACTTC. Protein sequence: CSVEGDTYKQYF.

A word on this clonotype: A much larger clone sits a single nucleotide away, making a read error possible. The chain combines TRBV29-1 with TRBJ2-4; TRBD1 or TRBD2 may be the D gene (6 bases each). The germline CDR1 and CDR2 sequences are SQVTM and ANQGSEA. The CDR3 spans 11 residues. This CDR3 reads CSARQDYKQYF. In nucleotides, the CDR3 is TGCAGTGCCCGACAGGACTACAAGCAGTACTTC.

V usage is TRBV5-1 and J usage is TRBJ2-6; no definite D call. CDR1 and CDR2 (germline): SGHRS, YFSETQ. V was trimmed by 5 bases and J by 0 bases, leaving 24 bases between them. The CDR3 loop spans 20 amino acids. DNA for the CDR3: TGCGCCAGCAGTCTGTCCGGTGTAGGGAAGAGTCACTCTGGGGCCAACGTCCTGACTTTC. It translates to CASSLSGVGKSHSGANVLTF.

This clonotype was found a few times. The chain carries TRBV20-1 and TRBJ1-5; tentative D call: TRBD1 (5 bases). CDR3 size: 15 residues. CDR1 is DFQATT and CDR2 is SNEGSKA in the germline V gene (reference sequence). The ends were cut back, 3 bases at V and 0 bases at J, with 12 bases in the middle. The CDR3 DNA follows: TGCAGTGCTAGGGGACCGGGGTTTAGCAATCAGCCCCAGCATTTT. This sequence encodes CSARGPGFSNQPQHF.

The CDR3 reads CASSTDRDHIQYF. CDR3 sequence (DNA): TGTGCCAGCAGCACAGACCGGGACCACATTCAGTACTTC. The chain has TRBV7-9 and TRBJ2-4; either TRBD1 or TRBD2 may fit D (5 bases each). Looked up from germline, CDR1 is SEHNR and CDR2 is FQNEAQ (reference sequence). V was pared by 5 bases and J by 8 bases, with 13 bases between. The CDR3 length is 13 residues.

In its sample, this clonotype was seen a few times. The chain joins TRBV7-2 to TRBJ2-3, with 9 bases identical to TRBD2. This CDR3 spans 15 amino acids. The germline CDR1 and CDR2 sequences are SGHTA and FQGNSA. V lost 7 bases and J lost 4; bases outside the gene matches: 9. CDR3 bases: TGTGCCAGCACCACAGTGGCGGGAGGGCCAGATACGCAGTATTTT. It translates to CASTTVAGGPDTQYF.